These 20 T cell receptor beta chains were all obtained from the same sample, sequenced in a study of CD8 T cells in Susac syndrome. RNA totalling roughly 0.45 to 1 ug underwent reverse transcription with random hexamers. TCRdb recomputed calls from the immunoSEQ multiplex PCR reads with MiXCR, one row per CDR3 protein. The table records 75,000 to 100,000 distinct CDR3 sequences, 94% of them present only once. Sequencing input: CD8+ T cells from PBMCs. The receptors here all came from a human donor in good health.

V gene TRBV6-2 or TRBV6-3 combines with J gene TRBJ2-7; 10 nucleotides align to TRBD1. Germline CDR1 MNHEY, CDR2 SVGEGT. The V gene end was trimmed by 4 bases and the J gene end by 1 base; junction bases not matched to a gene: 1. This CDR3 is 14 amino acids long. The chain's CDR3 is CASSWDRGSYEQYF. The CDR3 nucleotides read TGTGCCAGCAGTTGGGACAGGGGTTCCTACGAGCAGTACTTC.

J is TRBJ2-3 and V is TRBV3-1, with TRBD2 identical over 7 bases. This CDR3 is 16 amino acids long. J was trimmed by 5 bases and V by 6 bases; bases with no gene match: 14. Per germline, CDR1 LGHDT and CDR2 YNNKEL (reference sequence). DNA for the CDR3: TGTGCCAGCAGGGGGTACGGCGGGAGAAGTCGAGATACGCAGTATTTT. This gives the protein CASRGYGGRSRDTQYF.

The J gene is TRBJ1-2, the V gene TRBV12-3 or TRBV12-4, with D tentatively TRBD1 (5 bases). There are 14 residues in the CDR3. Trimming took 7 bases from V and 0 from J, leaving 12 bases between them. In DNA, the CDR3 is TGTGCCAGCACCACTGACAGCTCTAACTATGGCTACACCTTC. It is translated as CASTTDSSNYGYTF.

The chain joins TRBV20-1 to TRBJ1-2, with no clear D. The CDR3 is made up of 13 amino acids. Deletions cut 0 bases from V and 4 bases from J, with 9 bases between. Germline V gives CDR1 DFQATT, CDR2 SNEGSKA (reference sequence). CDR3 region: CSAREGFVYGYTF. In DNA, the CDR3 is TGCAGTGCTAGAGAAGGGTTCGTCTATGGCTACACCTTC.

In nucleotides, the CDR3 is TGTGCCAGCAGCCCATCTGGAGGGAACACCGGGGAGCTGTTTTTT. This encodes CASSPSGGNTGELFF. This rearrangement joins TRBV9 to TRBJ2-2, with D possibly matching TRBD2 (5 bases). V lost 4 bases and J 1 base, leaving 11 bases between the germline ends. The CDR3 spans 15 residues. CDR1 and CDR2 (germline): SGDLS, YYNGEE.

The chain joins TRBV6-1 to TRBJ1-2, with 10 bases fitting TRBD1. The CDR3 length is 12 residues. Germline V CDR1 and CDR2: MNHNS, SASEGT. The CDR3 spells CGPGQGFYGYTF. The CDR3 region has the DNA TGTGGCCCGGGACAGGGGTTCTATGGCTACACCTTC.

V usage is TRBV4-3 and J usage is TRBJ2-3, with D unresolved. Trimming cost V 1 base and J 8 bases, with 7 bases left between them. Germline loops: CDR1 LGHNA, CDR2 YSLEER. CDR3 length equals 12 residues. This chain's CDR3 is CASSQGARTQYF. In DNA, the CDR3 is TGCGCCAGCAGCCAAGGCGCCCGTACGCAGTATTTT.

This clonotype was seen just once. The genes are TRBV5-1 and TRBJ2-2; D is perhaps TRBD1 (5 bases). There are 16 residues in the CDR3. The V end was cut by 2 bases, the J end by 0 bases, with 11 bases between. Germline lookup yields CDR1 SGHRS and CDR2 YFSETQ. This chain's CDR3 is CASSLNRNPNTGELFF. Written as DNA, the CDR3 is TGCGCCAGCAGCTTAAACAGGAACCCGAACACCGGGGAGCTGTTTTTT. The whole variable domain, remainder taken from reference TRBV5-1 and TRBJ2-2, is KAGVTQTPRYLIKTRGQQVTLSCSPISGHRSVSWYQQTPGQGLQFLFEYFSETQRNKGNFPGRFSGRQFSNSRSEMNVSTLELGDSALYLCASSLNRNPNTGELFFGEGSRLTVL.

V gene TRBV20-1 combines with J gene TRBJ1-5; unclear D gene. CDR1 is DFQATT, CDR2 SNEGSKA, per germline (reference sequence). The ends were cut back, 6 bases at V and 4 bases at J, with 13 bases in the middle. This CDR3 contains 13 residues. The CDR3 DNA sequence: TGCAGTGCCAGCGACACGGGTAATCAGCCCCAGCATTTT. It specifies CSASDTGNQPQHF.

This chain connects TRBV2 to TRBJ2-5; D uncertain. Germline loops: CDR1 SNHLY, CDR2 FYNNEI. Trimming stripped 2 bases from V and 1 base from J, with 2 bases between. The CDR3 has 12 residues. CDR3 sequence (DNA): TGTGCCAGCAGTGAATTCCAAGAGACCCAGTACTTC. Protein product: CASSEFQETQYF. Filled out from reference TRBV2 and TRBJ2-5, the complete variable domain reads EPEVTQTPSHQVTQMGQEVILRCVPISNHLYFYWYRQILGQKVEFLVSFYNNEISEKSEIFDDQFSVERPDGSNFTLKIRSTKLEDSAMYFCASSEFQETQYFGPGTRLLVL.

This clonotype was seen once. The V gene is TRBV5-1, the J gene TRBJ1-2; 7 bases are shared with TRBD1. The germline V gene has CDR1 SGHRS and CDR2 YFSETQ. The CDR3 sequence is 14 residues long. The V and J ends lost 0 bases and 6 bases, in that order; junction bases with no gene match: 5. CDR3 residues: CASSLGQGPNGYTF. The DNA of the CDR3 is TGCGCCAGCAGCTTGGGACAGGGTCCGAATGGCTACACCTTC. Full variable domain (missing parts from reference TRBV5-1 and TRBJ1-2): KAGVTQTPRYLIKTRGQQVTLSCSPISGHRSVSWYQQTPGQGLQFLFEYFSETQRNKGNFPGRFSGRQFSNSRSEMNVSTLELGDSALYLCASSLGQGPNGYTFGSGTRLTVV.

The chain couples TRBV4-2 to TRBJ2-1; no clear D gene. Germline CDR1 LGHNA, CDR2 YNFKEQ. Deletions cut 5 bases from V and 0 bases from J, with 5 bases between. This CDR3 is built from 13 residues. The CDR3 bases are TGTGCCAGCAGCGGGAACTCCTACAATGAGCAGTTCTTC. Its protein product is CASSGNSYNEQFF.

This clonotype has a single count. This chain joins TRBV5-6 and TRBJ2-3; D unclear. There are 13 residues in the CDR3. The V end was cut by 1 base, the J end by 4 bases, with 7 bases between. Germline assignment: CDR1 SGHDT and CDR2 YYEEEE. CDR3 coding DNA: TGTGCCAGCAGCTTGCGGGTAGCAGATACGCAGTATTTT. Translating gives CASSLRVADTQYF. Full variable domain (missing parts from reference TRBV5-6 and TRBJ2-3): DAGVTQSPTHLIKTRGQQVTLRCSPKSGHDTVSWYQQALGQGPQFIFQYYEEEERQRGNFPDRFSGHQFPNYSSELNVNALLLGDSALYLCASSLRVADTQYFGPGTRLTVL.

CDR3: CASSLDNYEQYV. The DNA for the CDR3 is TGTGCCAGCAGCCTCGACAACTACGAGCAGTACGTC. This rearrangement joins TRBV7-8 to TRBJ2-7; D is uncertain. V was trimmed by 5 bases and J by 3 bases, leaving 8 bases between them. The CDR3 covers 12 residues. CDR1 is SGHVS and CDR2 is FQNEAQ in the germline V gene.

CDR3 region: CASSPESSYEQYV. The CDR3 bases are TGTGCCAGCAGCCCAGAAAGCTCCTACGAGCAGTACGTC. The chain links TRBV12-3 or TRBV12-4 to TRBJ2-7; D is unresolved. Trimming pared 6 bases from V and 0 bases from J, leaving 9 bases between. This CDR3 region has 13 residues.

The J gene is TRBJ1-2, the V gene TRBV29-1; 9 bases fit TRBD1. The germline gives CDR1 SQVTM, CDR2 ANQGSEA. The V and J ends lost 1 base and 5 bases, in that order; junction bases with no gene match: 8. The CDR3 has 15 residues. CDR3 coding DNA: TGCAGCGTTGAAGTAAGGGACAGGGATTCTTATGGCTACACCTTC. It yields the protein CSVEVRDRDSYGYTF. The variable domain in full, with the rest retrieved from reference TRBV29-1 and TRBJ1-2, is SAVISQKPSRDICQRGTSLTIQCQVDSQVTMMFWYRQQPGQSLTLIATANQGSEATYESGFVIDKFPISRPNLTFSTLTVSNMSPEDSSIYLCSVEVRDRDSYGYTFGSGTRLTVV.

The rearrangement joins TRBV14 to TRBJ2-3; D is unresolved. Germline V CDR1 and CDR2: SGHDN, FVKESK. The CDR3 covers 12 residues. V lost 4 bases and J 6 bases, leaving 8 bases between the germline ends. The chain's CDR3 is CASSPYSDTQYF. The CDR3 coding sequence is TGTGCCAGCAGCCCTTATTCTGATACGCAGTATTTT.

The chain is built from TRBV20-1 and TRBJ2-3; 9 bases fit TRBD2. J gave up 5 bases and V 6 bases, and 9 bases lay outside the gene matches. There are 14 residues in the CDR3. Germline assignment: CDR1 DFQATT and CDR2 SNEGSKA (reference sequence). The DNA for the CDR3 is TGCAGTGCGCCTAAGGGACTAGCCGTAGATACGCAGTATTTT. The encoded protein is CSAPKGLAVDTQYF.

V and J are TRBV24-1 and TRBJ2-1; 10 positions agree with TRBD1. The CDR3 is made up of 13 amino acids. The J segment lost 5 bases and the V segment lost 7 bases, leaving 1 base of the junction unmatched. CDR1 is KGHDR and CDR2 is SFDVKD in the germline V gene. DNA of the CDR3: TGTGCCACCAGGGGGACAGGGGACAATGAGCAGTTCTTC. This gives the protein CATRGTGDNEQFF.

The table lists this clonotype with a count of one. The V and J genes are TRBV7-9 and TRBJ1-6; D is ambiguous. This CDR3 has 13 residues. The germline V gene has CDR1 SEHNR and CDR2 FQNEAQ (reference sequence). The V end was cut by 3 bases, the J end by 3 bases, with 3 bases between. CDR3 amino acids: CASSLDYNSPLHF. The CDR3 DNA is TGTGCCAGCAGCTTGGACTATAATTCACCCCTCCACTTT.